This T cell receptor (beta chain) was sequenced for a study of blood T cell repertoires in COVID-19. As for the study in general: The United States, Italy and Spain were the sources of the acute and convalescent COVID-19 samples. In each case, the material was cDNA or gDNA derived from T cells, B-cell-depleted T cells, or PBMCs.

In the original processing: Amplified reference gene primers provided the basis for estimating nucleated cell counts. Some clones are missing from TCRdb's copy, which holds only in-frame ones; the method was immunoSEQ multiplex PCR. V and J calls plus clone size are reproduced from that table; the DNA served to infer D and trimming. This table holds 180,000 or so clones, 86% found once. This CDR3 is 15 amino acids long. CDR1 and CDR2 (germline): MGHRA, YSYEKL. The V segment lost 0 bases and the J segment 5 bases; nucleotides outside the gene matches: 6. Input material: peripheral blood. This TCR was sampled from a young woman with active or convalescent COVID-19. The J gene is TRBJ1-1, the V gene TRBV4-1; TRBD1 aligns across 7 bases. The CDR3 reads CASSQDGAGGTEAFF. The CDR3 DNA reads as TGCGCCAGCAGCCAAGACGGGGCAGGGGGAACTGAAGCTTTCTTT.